These 26 T cell receptor beta chains were sequenced from one sample in a study of blood T cell repertoires in COVID-19. The data were produced by immunoSEQ multiplex PCR, yet TCRdb's version contains in-frame clones alone and is incomplete. The table shows roughly 27,000 clones, with 90% to 95% occurring only once. The sample comprised peripheral blood. These receptors were taken from a human donor with active COVID-19. The donor label of this sample is uncertain.

CDR3 DNA sequence: TGTGCCAGCAGCGTAGCTACTTTCGACAGTTTCTACACCTTC. It encodes CASSVATFDSFYTF. The chain links TRBV9 to TRBJ1-2, with a tentative D call TRBD1 (5 bases). The CDR3 runs to 14 residues. Deletions cut 0 bases from V and 10 bases from J, with 16 bases between. Germline V gene sequence: CDR1 SGDLS, CDR2 YYNGEE.

This chain uses TRBV5-1 with TRBJ2-2; D is possibly TRBD2 (6 bases). Looked up from germline, CDR1 is SGHRS and CDR2 is YFSETQ. The ends were cut back, 0 bases at V and 7 bases at J, with 10 bases in the middle. The CDR3 is made up of 14 amino acids. The CDR3 region has the DNA TGCGCCAGCAGCTTGGGGGCAGCGGGCGGGGAGCTGTTTTTT. Protein product: CASSLGAAGGELFF.

The chain employs TRBV7-3 and TRBJ2-5, with TRBD2 matching over 13 bases. Germline V gene data show CDR1 as SGHTA and CDR2 as FQGTGA. The CDR3 has 15 amino acids. The J segment lost 2 bases and the V segment lost 5 bases, leaving 2 bases of the junction unmatched. The CDR3 DNA is TGTGCCAGCAGCACGGGACTAGCGGGGCAAGAGACCCAGTACTTC. Protein product: CASSTGLAGQETQYF.

The chain joins TRBV24-1 to TRBJ2-7; 11 positions match TRBD2. The CDR3 sequence is 16 residues long. From germline, CDR1 is KGHDR and CDR2 SFDVKD. V lost 4 bases and J lost 6; bases outside the gene matches: 10. The CDR3 protein is CATSDRTSGSICEQYF. CDR3 nucleotides: TGTGCCACCAGTGACCGAACTAGCGGGAGCATTTGCGAGCAGTACTTC.

The rearrangement links TRBV7-9 to TRBJ2-7; possible D gene TRBD2, 6 bases. This CDR3 has 15 residues. V was pared by 4 bases and J by 0 bases, with 13 bases between. Per germline, CDR1 SEHNR and CDR2 FQNEAQ (reference sequence). This CDR3 reads CASSSLLASSYEQYF. The CDR3 nucleotides read TGTGCCAGCAGCTCGCTTCTAGCGAGCTCCTACGAGCAGTACTTC.

The chain links TRBV15 to TRBJ2-2; a possible D gene is TRBD1 (5 bases). In germline, CDR1 is LNHNV, CDR2 YYDKDF (reference sequence). Trimming cost V 0 bases and J 6 bases, with 14 bases left between them. The length of the CDR3 is 16 residues. The DNA for the CDR3 is TGTGCCACCAGCAGAGAGGCCCCCAGGGATTCCGGGGAGCTGTTTTTT. Its translation is CATSREAPRDSGELFF.

This chain connects TRBV2 to TRBJ1-5, with D possibly being TRBD1 (5 bases). The CDR3 length is 14 residues. Germline V gene lookup returns CDR1 SNHLY and CDR2 FYNNEI. Trimming stripped 4 bases from V and 4 bases from J, with 11 bases between. CDR3 sequence: CASSGAGNNQPQHF. In DNA form, the CDR3 reads TGTGCCAGCAGTGGCGCAGGGAATAATCAGCCCCAGCATTTT.

This clone was picked up one time. CDR3 in DNA: TGTGCCACCAGTGATCGGCGGGAGCCTTATTACAATGAGCAGTTCTTC. Its translation is CATSDRREPYYNEQFF. The V call is TRBV24-1, the J call TRBJ2-1; 7 bases align to TRBD2. In germline, CDR1 is KGHDR, CDR2 SFDVKD. V shed 3 bases and J 4 bases; nucleotides not matched to a gene: 8. This CDR3 has 16 residues.

The genes are TRBV15 and TRBJ2-5, with 8 bases lining up with TRBD2. The germline V gene has CDR1 LNHNV and CDR2 YYDKDF (reference sequence). V shed 3 bases and J 4 bases; nucleotides not matched to a gene: 10. This CDR3 has 16 residues. CDR3 residues: CATSRARAGGLETQYF. The CDR3 nucleotides read TGTGCCACCAGCAGGGCAAGGGCGGGGGGCTTAGAGACCCAGTACTTC.

V gene TRBV2 combines with J gene TRBJ1-4, with TRBD1 identical over 7 bases. CDR1 is SNHLY, CDR2 FYNNEI, per germline. The CDR3 has 11 amino acids. After removal of 7 bases from V and 15 bases from J, the junction contained 8 bases not matched to a gene. The CDR3 DNA sequence: TGTGCCAGCAACCCCCTAGACAGGGTGTTTTTT. This encodes CASNPLDRVFF.

The gene calls are TRBV10-3 and TRBJ1-2, with D tentatively TRBD1 (5 bases). V shed 0 bases and J shed 4 bases, with 15 bases lying between them. Germline V CDR1 and CDR2: ENHRY, SYGVKD. The CDR3 spans 16 residues. This chain's CDR3 is CAISESGIGQPYGYTF. CDR3 nucleotides: TGTGCCATCAGTGAGTCGGGCATAGGACAACCCTATGGCTACACCTTC.

The chain is built from TRBV27 and TRBJ2-2; 13 bases match TRBD2. The CDR3 has 17 residues. The junction had 7 bases not matched to a gene; V was cut back by 6 bases and J by 3 bases. Germline V gene data show CDR1 as MNHEY and CDR2 as SMNVEV (reference sequence). The CDR3 loop is CASSRTSGRRDTGELFF. Written as DNA, the CDR3 is TGTGCCAGCAGCAGGACTAGCGGGAGAAGAGACACCGGGGAGCTGTTTTTT.

The chain couples TRBV18 to TRBJ2-5, with TRBD2 identical over 10 bases. After removal of 4 bases from V and 2 bases from J, the junction contained 7 bases not matched to a gene. CDR1 is KGHSH, CDR2 LQKENI, per germline. This CDR3 contains 16 residues. DNA of the CDR3: TGTGCCAGCTCACTCATGGGACTAGCGATACAAGAGACCCAGTACTTC. Amino acid sequence: CASSLMGLAIQETQYF. Based on the CDR3 plus reference TRBV18 and TRBJ2-5, the full variable domain is NAGVMQNPRHLVRRRGQEARLRCSPMKGHSHVYWYRQLPEEGLKFMVYLQKENIIDESGMPKERFSAEFPKEGPSILRIQQVVRGDSAAYFCASSLMGLAIQETQYFGPGTRLLVL.

The chain uses TRBV19 and TRBJ1-1; D might be TRBD1 (5 bases). Germline V lookup: CDR1 LNHDA, CDR2 SQIVND (reference sequence). The CDR3 has 14 amino acids. The germline V and J ends were trimmed by 4 bases and 10 bases, with 19 bases remaining between them. Here the CDR3 DNA reads TGTGCCAGTAGTAGTTTAGGGGCAGATTTTTCAGCTTTCTTT. Translating gives CASSSLGADFSAFF.

This sequence joins TRBV19 and TRBJ1-2; 10 nucleotides match TRBD1. The germline V gene encodes CDR1 LNHDA and CDR2 SQIVND (reference sequence). This CDR3 is built from 16 residues. The J segment lost 4 bases and the V segment lost 3 bases, leaving 8 bases of the junction unmatched. As DNA, the CDR3 is TGTGCCAGTAGTATTACGTGGCGACAGGGGGCCTATGGCTACACCTTC. Its translation: CASSITWRQGAYGYTF.

The chain employs TRBV10-3 and TRBJ2-3; perhaps TRBD1 as D (6 bases). From germline, CDR1 is ENHRY and CDR2 SYGVKD. The CDR3 runs to 13 residues. In DNA, the CDR3 is TGTGCAAGCGGACAGCCTAGCACAGATACGCAGTATTTT. Translated: CASGQPSTDTQYF.

J is TRBJ2-3 and V is TRBV5-1, with 7 nucleotides matching TRBD1. Unmatched junction bases numbered 11, after V lost 4 bases and J lost 3 bases. Germline-derived CDR1 and CDR2 are SGHRS and YFSETQ. This CDR3 has 16 amino acids. The CDR3 DNA reads as TGCGCCAGCAGCCGGCGGACAGGTCCATTTACAGATACGCAGTATTTT. Its protein product is CASSRRTGPFTDTQYF.

The genes are TRBV19 and TRBJ2-7; 11 nucleotides line up with TRBD1. V shed 9 bases, J shed 5 bases, and the junction held 15 bases outside the gene matches. Looked up from germline, CDR1 is LNHDA and CDR2 is SQIVND (reference sequence). The length of the CDR3 is 16 residues. The CDR3 DNA reads as TGTGCCAGCGCTTCCACGGGGACAGGGGGAACCCACGAGCAGTACTTC. Its protein product is CASASTGTGGTHEQYF.

CDR3 coding DNA: TGTGCCAGCAGTAAACGGACTAGCGGCAATGAGCAGTTCTTC. This codes for CASSKRTSGNEQFF. The chain uses TRBV2 and TRBJ2-1, with 10 nucleotides matching TRBD2. The J segment lost 6 bases and the V segment lost 5 bases, leaving 4 bases of the junction unmatched. CDR1 and CDR2 (germline): SNHLY, FYNNEI. The CDR3 is 14 residues long.

The chain employs TRBV11-2 and TRBJ2-3; D perhaps matches TRBD2 (5 bases). In germline, CDR1 is SGHAT, CDR2 FQNNGV. Trimming shortened V by 6 bases and J by 6 bases, and 16 bases separated the two germline ends. This CDR3 has 14 residues. CDR3 loop: CASSLGITSDTQYF. The DNA of the CDR3 is TGTGCCAGCAGTCTCGGGATAACGTCCGATACGCAGTATTTT. Full variable domain (outside the CDR3, taken from reference TRBV11-2 and TRBJ2-3): EAGVAQSPRYKIIEKRQSVAFWCNPISGHATLYWYQQILGQGPKLLIQFQNNGVVDDSQLPKDRFSAERLKGVDSTLKIQPAKLEDSAVYLCASSLGITSDTQYFGPGTRLTVL.

The chain has TRBV2 and TRBJ1-3; D is unresolved. V lost 1 base and J lost 0, with 4 bases in between. This CDR3 contains 14 residues. Germline CDR1 reads SNHLY; CDR2 reads FYNNEI. The CDR3 spells CASSEGASGNTIYF. CDR3 nucleotides: TGTGCCAGCAGTGAAGGGGCCTCTGGAAACACCATATATTTT. The whole variable domain, filled in from reference TRBV2 and TRBJ1-3, reads EPEVTQTPSHQVTQMGQEVILRCVPISNHLYFYWYRQILGQKVEFLVSFYNNEISEKSEIFDDQFSVERPDGSNFTLKIRSTKLEDSAMYFCASSEGASGNTIYFGEGSWLTVV.

V gene TRBV18 combines with J gene TRBJ1-2; TRBD1 might be the D (5 bases). Germline V CDR1 and CDR2: KGHSH, LQKENI. Trimming stripped 0 bases from V and 7 bases from J, with 9 bases between. CDR3 length: 13 residues. The CDR3 DNA reads as TGTGCCAGCTCACCACCGGGGGGTGCTGGCTACACCTTC. As protein: CASSPPGGAGYTF.

For the CDR3, the DNA is TGTGCCAGCTCACCACCGAAGGGAGCCATGAACACTGAAGCTTTCTTT. This codes for CASSPPKGAMNTEAFF. The V call is TRBV18, the J call TRBJ1-1; the D is unclear. This CDR3 has 16 residues. Germline loops: CDR1 KGHSH, CDR2 LQKENI. Trimming left V 0 bases short and J 0 bases short, with 11 bases between.

The V call is TRBV11-3, the J call TRBJ2-3; TRBD2 matches 12 bases. J lost 3 bases, V lost 4 bases, and 8 bases had no gene match. CDR3 length: 17 residues. Germline assignment: CDR1 SGHNT and CDR2 YENEEA. The CDR3 DNA follows: TGTGCCAGCAGCTGGGGACTAGCGGGCGGAGAAACAGATACGCAGTATTTT. This encodes CASSWGLAGGETDTQYF.

This chain connects TRBV2 to TRBJ2-4, with 13 bases that match TRBD2. V was pared by 2 bases and J by 0 bases, with 7 bases of the junction left unmatched. From germline, CDR1 is SNHLY and CDR2 FYNNEI. The CDR3 covers 19 residues. The CDR3 region is CASSEFGTSGTLAKNIQYF. The CDR3 nucleotides are TGTGCCAGCAGTGAATTTGGGACTAGCGGGACTCTAGCCAAAAACATTCAGTACTTC.

The CDR3 bases are TGTGCCAGCAGACCGGTGAGCTCCTACGAGCAGTACTTC. It translates to CASRPVSSYEQYF. V and J are TRBV6-5 and TRBJ2-7; D not resolved. This CDR3 contains 13 residues. Germline V gene lookup returns CDR1 MNHEY and CDR2 SVGAGI. The ends were cut back, 6 bases at V and 0 bases at J, with 9 bases in the middle.